This T cell receptor beta chain derives from a study of neurological immune-mediated disorders. The cDNA was synthesized by means of template-switch 5'RACE, which was carried out with 10-nucleotide random UMIs. Over 200 million TCR-beta sequences from 15-18 subjects were obtained in each sequencing run. TCRdb redid the calling of the 5' RACE reads with MiXCR, one entry per CDR3 protein. This repertoire shows about 20,000 distinct CDR3 sequences, roughly 10% found once; its top ten account for roughly a fifth. Sample share makes this clonotype medium-sized. What it binds is unknown. This CDR3 is built from 13 residues. Germline V CDR1 and CDR2: DFQATT, SNEGSKA (reference sequence). Whole-study results and caveats: Patients with HTLV-1-associated myelopathy showed the most TCR clonal expansion. Those with multiple sclerosis showed the least, falling below healthy controls. No CDR3 amino acid sequences were shared by expanded clones across subjects, suggesting private repertoires in all groups.

The material sequenced was PBMCs. This receptor was obtained from a woman in her sixties or seventies with HTLV-1-associated myelopathy (HAM/TSP). The chain is built from TRBV20-1 and TRBJ1-6, with a possible D match to TRBD1 (6 bases). The CDR3 sequence is CSAGDLGNSPLHF. The CDR3 nucleotides read TGCAGCGCAGGGGATTTGGGTAATTCACCCCTCCACTTT.